Below, 2 T cell receptor beta chains from the same sample are listed, as sequenced in a study of blood T cell repertoires in COVID-19. Clones were read by immunoSEQ multiplex PCR, and TCRdb kept only the in-frame ones, dropping some. This table has 110,000 to 150,000 clones, around 73% appearing once. The sample consisted of PBMCs or T cells enriched from blood (not recorded which). These receptors all come from a woman between 45 and 65 years old who had recovered from COVID-19.

V is TRBV28 and J is TRBJ2-3, with D possibly being TRBD1 (6 bases). CDR1 and CDR2 (germline): MDHEN, SYDVKM. The V end was cut by 6 bases, the J end by 6 bases, with 7 bases between. The length of the CDR3 is 11 residues. The CDR3 reads CASSQGDTQYF. The CDR3 DNA is TGTGCCAGCAGCCAGGGGGATACGCAGTATTTT.

V is TRBV19 and J is TRBJ2-7, with unresolved D. The CDR3 runs 9 residues. CDR1 is LNHDA and CDR2 is SQIVND in the germline V gene (reference sequence). In nucleotides, the CDR3 is TGTGCACACACATTTGAGCAGTACGTC. It yields the protein CAHTFEQYV.